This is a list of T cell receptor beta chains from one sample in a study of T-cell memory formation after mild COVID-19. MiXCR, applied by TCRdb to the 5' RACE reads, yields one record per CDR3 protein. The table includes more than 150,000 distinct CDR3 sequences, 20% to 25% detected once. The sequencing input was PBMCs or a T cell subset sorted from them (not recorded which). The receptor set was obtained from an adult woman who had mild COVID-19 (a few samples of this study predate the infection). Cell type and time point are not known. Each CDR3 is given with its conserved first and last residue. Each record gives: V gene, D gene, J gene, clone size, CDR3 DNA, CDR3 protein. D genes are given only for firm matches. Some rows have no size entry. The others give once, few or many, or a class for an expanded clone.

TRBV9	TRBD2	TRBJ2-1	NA	TGTGCCAGCAGCGTAGCCCTAGCGGGAGGGAACAATGAGCAGTTCTTC	CASSVALAGGNNEQFF
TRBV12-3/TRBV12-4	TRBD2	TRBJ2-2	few	TGTGCCAGCAGCTCCGCCTTAGGAGCGGGGATCAGAAACGGGGAGCTGTTTTTT	CASSSALGAGIRNGELFF
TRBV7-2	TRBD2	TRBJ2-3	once	TGTGCCAGCAGCAGGGGGACTAGCCCGTCCACAGATACGCAGTATTTT	CASSRGTSPSTDTQYF
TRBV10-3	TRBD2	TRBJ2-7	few	TGTGCCACCCACCCCGCCGGGACTAGCGTTACCTACGAGCAGTACTTC	CATHPAGTSVTYEQYF
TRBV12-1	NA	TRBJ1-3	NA	TGCGCCAGCAGGAAGCCTGAGGGCCTTGACAGCTCTGGAAACACCATATATTTT	CASRKPEGLDSSGNTIYF
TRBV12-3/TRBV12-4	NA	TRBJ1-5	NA	TGTGCCAGCACCGAGGACGGGGGCGACAATCAGCCCCAGCATTTT	CASTEDGGDNQPQHF
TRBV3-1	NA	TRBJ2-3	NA	TGTGCCAGCGAGGCCGAAAACACAGATACGCAGTATTTT	CASEAENTDTQYF
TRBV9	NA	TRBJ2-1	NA	TGTGCCAGCAGCGTAGCATCAACCCCGGAGAATGAGCAGTTCTTC	CASSVASTPENEQFF
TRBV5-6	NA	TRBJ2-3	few	TGTGCCAGCAGCTTGGCCCTTGACGGCAGTCCAGATACGCAGTATTTT	CASSLALDGSPDTQYF
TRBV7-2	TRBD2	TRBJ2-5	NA	TGTGCCAGCAGCCATGGGGGGGTCCGGGAGACCCAGTACTTC	CASSHGGVRETQYF
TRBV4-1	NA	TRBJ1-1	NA	TGCGCCAGCAGCCCCAGCACGGGGCTCGAAAGGCACACTGAAGCTTTCTTT	CASSPSTGLERHTEAFF
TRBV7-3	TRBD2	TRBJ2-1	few	TGTGCCAGCAGCTTACAAGCGGGGGGCCTATACAATGAGCAGTTCTTC	CASSLQAGGLYNEQFF
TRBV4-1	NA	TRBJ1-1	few	TGCGCCAGCAGCCCCTCTGCTAGGGGCGCCGCTGAAGCTTTCTTT	CASSPSARGAAEAFF
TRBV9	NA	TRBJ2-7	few	TGTGCCAGCAGCGTAGGCGGGGTATGGGGATACGAGCAGTACTTC	CASSVGGVWGYEQYF
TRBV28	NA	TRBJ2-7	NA	TGTGCCAGCAGACCCCGAACCCTCGGGACACTGGACTACGAGCAGTACTTC	CASRPRTLGTLDYEQYF
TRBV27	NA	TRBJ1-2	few	TGTGCCAGCAGTACCCACAGGGTTTCAGGCTATGGCTACACCTTC	CASSTHRVSGYGYTF
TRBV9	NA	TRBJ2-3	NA	TGTGCCAGCAGCCCCCCCGCTAGTACGGATACGCAGTATTTT	CASSPPASTDTQYF
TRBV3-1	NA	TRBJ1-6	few	TGTGCCAGCAGCCAAGAATATTCACCCCTCCACTTT	CASSQEYSPLHF
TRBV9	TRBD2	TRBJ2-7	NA	TGTGCCAGCAGCGTAGGTAGCGGGATGAGGGAGCAGTACTTC	CASSVGSGMREQYF